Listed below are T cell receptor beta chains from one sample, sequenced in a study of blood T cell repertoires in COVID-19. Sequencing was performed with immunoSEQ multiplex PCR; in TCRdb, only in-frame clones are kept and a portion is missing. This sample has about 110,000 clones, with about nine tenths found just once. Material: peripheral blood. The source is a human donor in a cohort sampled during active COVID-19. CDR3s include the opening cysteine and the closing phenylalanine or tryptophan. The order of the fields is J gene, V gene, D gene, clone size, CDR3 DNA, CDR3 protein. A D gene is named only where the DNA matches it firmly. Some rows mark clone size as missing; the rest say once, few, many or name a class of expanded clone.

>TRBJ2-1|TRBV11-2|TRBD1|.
TGTGCCAGCAGCCAGACAGGGGGCAATGAGCAGTTCTTC
CASSQTGGNEQFF
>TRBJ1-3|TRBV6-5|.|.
TGTGCCAGCAGCCCCGGACTTTCTGGAAACACCATATATTTT
CASSPGLSGNTIYF
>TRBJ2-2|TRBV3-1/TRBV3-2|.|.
TGTGCCAGCAGCCAAGAGGACAGATTGAACACCGGGGAGCTGTTTTTT
CASSQEDRLNTGELFF
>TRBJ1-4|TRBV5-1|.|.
TGCGCCAGCAGGGGGGGGAGGCCGAATGAAAAACTGTTTTTT
CASRGGRPNEKLFF
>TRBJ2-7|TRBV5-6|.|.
TGTGCCAGCAGCCCGCCCCCAGGGTCGGCCTACGAGCAGTACTTC
CASSPPPGSAYEQYF
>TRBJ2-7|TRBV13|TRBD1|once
TGTGCCAGCAGCGGACGGACAGGAGTAACCTACGAGCAGTACTTC
CASSGRTGVTYEQYF
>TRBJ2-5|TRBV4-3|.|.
TGCGCCAGCAGCCCCAGGGGATCCCAAGAGACCCAGTACTTC
CASSPRGSQETQYF
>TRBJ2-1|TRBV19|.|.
TGTGCCAGTAGTAGAGGGAATGAGCAGTTCTTC
CASSRGNEQFF
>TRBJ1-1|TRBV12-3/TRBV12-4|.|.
TGTGCCAGCAGTCCCCCCAAGAACACTGAAGCTTTCTTT
CASSPPKNTEAFF
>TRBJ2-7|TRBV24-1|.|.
TGTGCCACCAGTGATCCGAACCGGGTCTACGAGCAGTACTTC
CATSDPNRVYEQYF
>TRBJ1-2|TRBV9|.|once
TGTGCCAGCAGCTTCTCCCGGGTCGGTGATGGCTACACCTTC
CASSFSRVGDGYTF
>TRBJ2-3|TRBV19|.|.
TGTGCCAGTAGTAAGAGGGGGGGACAGGTCACAGATACGCAGTATTTT
CASSKRGGQVTDTQYF
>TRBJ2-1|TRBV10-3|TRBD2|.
TGTGCCATCAGTGAGGCAATAGCGGGGGGGACCAATGAGCAGTTCTTC
CAISEAIAGGTNEQFF
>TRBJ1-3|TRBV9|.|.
TGTGCCAGCAGCGTAGGAGGAGATGGAAACACCATATATTTT
CASSVGGDGNTIYF
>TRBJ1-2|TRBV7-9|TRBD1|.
TGTGCCAGCAGCTTAGGACAGGGCTATGGCTACACCTTC
CASSLGQGYGYTF
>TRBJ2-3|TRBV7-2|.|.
TGTGCCAGCAGCTTTACCGGGACAAGAACTAGCACAGATACGCAGTATTTT
CASSFTGTRTSTDTQYF
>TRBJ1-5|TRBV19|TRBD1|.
TGTGCCAGTAGTATCGACAGGGCATATCAGCCCCAGCATTTT
CASSIDRAYQPQHF
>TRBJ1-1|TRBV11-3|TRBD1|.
TGTGCCAGCAGCCACGGACAGGGGTGGGGGACTGAAGCTTTCTTT
CASSHGQGWGTEAFF
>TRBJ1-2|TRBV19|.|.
TGTGCCAGTAGTGCCCAGTTGAGGGGCTACACCTTC
CASSAQLRGYTF
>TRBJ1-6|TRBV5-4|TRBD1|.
TGTGCCAGCAGCTTGGATAGGGGGCTTCATTCTAATTCACCCCTCCACTTT
CASSLDRGLHSNSPLHF
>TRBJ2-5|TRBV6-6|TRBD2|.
TGTGCCAGCAGCCTTCGCACGGGACTAGCACAGTCGGGCCAGTACTTC
CASSLRTGLAQSGQYF
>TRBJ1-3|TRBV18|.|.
TGTGCCAGCTCATACGCGGGAACTGGAAACACCATATATTTT
CASSYAGTGNTIYF
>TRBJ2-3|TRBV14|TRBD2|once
TGTGCCAGCAGCCTTCTAGCGGGAGAGGTATGGACAGATACGCAGTATTTT
CASSLLAGEVWTDTQYF
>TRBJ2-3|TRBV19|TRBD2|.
TGTGCCAGTAGTATCCGGGACGGGGGGACAGATACGCAGTATTTT
CASSIRDGGTDTQYF
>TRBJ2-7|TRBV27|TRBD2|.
TGTGCCAGCAGTTTGCGGGAGGGCCGGTCCTACGAGCAGTACTTC
CASSLREGRSYEQYF
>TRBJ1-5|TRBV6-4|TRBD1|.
TGTGCCAGCAGCCTTCAGGGGGGCCAGCCCCAGCATTTT
CASSLQGGQPQHF
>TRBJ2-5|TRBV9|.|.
TGTGCCAGCAGCGCGGGGGGCCGATCTGGGCAAGAGACCCAGTACTTC
CASSAGGRSGQETQYF
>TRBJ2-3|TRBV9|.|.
TGTGCCAGCACGACGGGGAGCACAGATACGCAGTATTTT
CASTTGSTDTQYF
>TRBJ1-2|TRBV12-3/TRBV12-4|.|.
TGTGCCAGCACCCCCCAGCGGGGCTACACCTTC
CASTPQRGYTF
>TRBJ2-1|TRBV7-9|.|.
TGTGCCAGCAGCAGAGCGGCGGGGCGGTCGCCATTTGAGCAGTTCTTC
CASSRAAGRSPFEQFF
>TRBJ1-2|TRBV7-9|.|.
TGTGCCAGCAGCTTAAAAACAGGTGCCACTGACTATGGCTACACCTTC
CASSLKTGATDYGYTF
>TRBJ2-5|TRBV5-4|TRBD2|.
TGTGCCAGCAGCTTAGCGGGGGGATCGGGGACCCAGTACTTC
CASSLAGGSGTQYF
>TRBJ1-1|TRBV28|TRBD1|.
TGTGCCAGCAGTTGGGGGGGGACAGGACCCAACACTGAAGCTTTCTTT
CASSWGGTGPNTEAFF
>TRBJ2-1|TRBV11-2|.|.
TGTGCCAGCAGCCCATTAGGAACGGGAGTTCTTGAGCAGTTCTTC
CASSPLGTGVLEQFF
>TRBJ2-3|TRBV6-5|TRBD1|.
TGTGCCAGCAGTTATGGACAGGGGGCGGATACGCAGTATTTT
CASSYGQGADTQYF
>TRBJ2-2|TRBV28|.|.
TGTGCCAGCAGGGGCGGGTGGACGGGGAACACCGGGGAGCTGTTTTTT
CASRGGWTGNTGELFF
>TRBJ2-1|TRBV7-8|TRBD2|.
TGTGCCAGCAACCCCTCGGGTTTAGCGGGAGTCCCTAACCCGGCCAATGAGCAGTTCTTC
CASNPSGLAGVPNPANEQFF